This T cell receptor (beta chain) was observed in a study of CD8+ T cells in alopecia areata. Looking at the study overall: Once tofacitinib had been taken for 6 to 18 months, 6 months off drug followed. Broader study findings: Normal skin contains resident alphabeta T cells, and these are also sequenced in scalp samples. Numerous expanded lesional clones remained in scalp and blood during tofacitinib. Among the top 100, expanded CD8+ clones were significantly decreased by tofacitinib, as was scalp clonality.

V was clipped by 3 bases and J by 8 bases, with 11 bases between them. Per the germline V gene, CDR1 is SGHDT and CDR2 is YYEEEE. The CDR3 extends over 13 amino acids. A few counts support this clone. What it binds is unknown. The treatment is: oral pan-JAK inhibitor, 5-10 mg twice daily. cDNA prepared by RNA extraction and subsequent reverse transcription served as the template for sequencing. Profiling relied on immunoSEQ multiplex PCR, and the TCRdb table lists in-frame clones only, not all of them. This sample carries about 100,000 clones, almost 60% of them seen once, and the ten largest clones take less than 20%.

V usage is TRBV5-6 and J usage is TRBJ1-4; D not certain. This material consisted of CD8+ T cells sorted from blood, taken at week 56, from a patient treated with tofacitinib. The TCR originated in a human donor with alopecia areata. The DNA of the CDR3 is TGTGCCAGCAGCTCCGGACTTCAAGAAAAACTGTTTTTT. Translation gives CASSSGLQEKLFF.